Detailed here is one T cell receptor beta chain. The data derive from a study of blood T cell repertoires in COVID-19. The wider study: COVID-19 samples from acute and convalescent phases originated in the United States, Italy and Spain. T cells, B-cell-depleted T cells, or PBMCs provided the cDNA or gDNA that served as material.

The CDR3 sequence is 14 residues long. V gave up 2 bases and J gave up 6 bases, with 14 bases separating them. CDR1 is MNHEY and CDR2 is SVGAGI in the germline V gene. TCRdb keeps only in-frame clones here, not all; method: immunoSEQ multiplex PCR. The sample has some 380,000 clones; approximately 86% are singletons. Study members were between about 18 and 95 years old and lived in 20 to 30 US regions. The chain couples TRBV6-5 to TRBJ2-7, with a possible D match to TRBD2 (6 bases). The sequenced sample consisted of PBMCs or T cells enriched from blood (not recorded which). The TCR originated in a woman aged 40 to 55 with acute COVID-19. CDR3 bases: TGTGCCAGCAGTTACGGGCAGGGAGGTGGCGAGCAGTACTTC. Amino acid sequence: CASSYGQGGGEQYF.